These T cell receptor beta chains were read from a single sample in a study of a mutant IDH1 vaccine in newly diagnosed glioma. Repertoires were generated with immunoSEQ multiplex PCR, while TCRdb's copy carries only in-frame clones and drops some. The data show about 110,000 clones, with under 90% seen just once and 0.55% to 0.7% held by the top ten. The antigens these receptors bind are not known. The specimen comprised PBMCs, sampled from a glioma patient whose treatment included an IDH1 peptide vaccine. These receptors were taken from a woman in her fifties or sixties with glioma. Each CDR3 is given without its conserved first and last residue.

v_call cdr3_aa
TRBV4-2 ASSQERARAQY
TRBV7-8 ASSAYRVGEKLF
TRBV7-2 ASSKGLAAYEQY
TRBV6-1 ASTSDRVGNTIY
TRBV5-1 ASKSGVFATNEKLF
TRBV6-6 ASSPLDREAYEQY
TRBV7-8 ASSLTVYSNQPQH
TRBV25-1 ASASSYEQY
TRBV29-1 SAAAYGVYEQY
TRBV4-1 ASSQDWGAPVSYEQY
TRBV19 ASSTHSAQGDYGYT
TRBV7-9 ASSPVGQETQY
TRBV2 AGSDPREFGTDTQY
TRBV4-1 ASSLGQGAYEQY
TRBV5-6 ASSWGQVDDNGQF
TRBV15 ATSRDRRARGSYNEQF
TRBV4-1 ASSQGLAGTGELF
TRBV7-6 ASTLGQGTSADTQY
TRBV9 ASSVGTGTEAF
TRBV28 ASSPSGRRSNEQF
TRBV28 ASSSPRAGNTEAF
TRBV5-1 ASSSRLAYNEQF
TRBV2 ASSPRPEVYGYT
TRBV18 ASSAGVRGLTEAF
TRBV5-1 ASSWGLAGGSYNEQF
TRBV29-1 SGGRLNTEAF
TRBV30 AWSTSLTTEAF